Shown below are 19 T cell receptor beta chains from a single sample sequenced in a study of memory CD4+ T cells and cytomegalovirus serostatus. The data were produced by immunoSEQ multiplex PCR, yet TCRdb's version contains in-frame clones alone and is incomplete. This sample has approximately 40,000 clones; approximately 80% occur once, and the top ten carry around 0.5%. Single viable CD3+CD4+CD8-CD45RO+ cells were sorted as the memory CD4+ T cells. Sequenced material: memory CD4+ T cells from blood. These receptors all come from an adult in good health and CMV-seronegative.

The count of this clone is one. The CDR3 DNA follows: TGTGCCAGCTCACCGAGGGACACACCGAGGAACACTGAAGCTTTCTTT. Translating it yields CASSPRDTPRNTEAFF. The rearrangement uses TRBV18 and TRBJ1-1, with D maybe TRBD1 (6 bases). In germline, CDR1 is KGHSH, CDR2 LQKENI. The V and J ends lost 3 bases and 1 base respectively, with 15 bases between them. The CDR3 spans 16 residues.

In regard to this clone: The CDR3 does not close with the conserved phenylalanine or tryptophan, likely indicating a read error. The CDR3: CASSSPPNYGYTV. DNA of the CDR3: TGTGCCAGCAGCTCACCCCCTAACTATGGCTACACCGTC. The rearrangement joins TRBV5-4 to TRBJ1-2; D is unresolved. The CDR3 spans 13 residues. Germline V gene sequence: CDR1 SGHNT, CDR2 YYREEE (reference sequence). Trimming shortened V by 3 bases and J by 0 bases, and 6 bases separated the two germline ends.

The chain carries TRBV2 and TRBJ2-1; TRBD1 or TRBD2 may be the D gene (7 bases each). The germline V gene encodes CDR1 SNHLY and CDR2 FYNNEI. Trimming shortened V by 6 bases and J by 11 bases, and 17 bases separated the two germline ends. The CDR3 contains 13 residues. The CDR3 nucleotides read TGTGCCAGCAGCGAAACAGGGGAGGGTAAGCAGTTCTTC. Encoded protein: CASSETGEGKQFF.

The chain links TRBV5-4 to TRBJ2-1; no clear D. Germline CDR1 reads SGHNT; CDR2 reads YYREEE (reference sequence). This CDR3 spans 17 amino acids. The V gene lost 2 bases and the J gene lost 0 bases, with 15 bases spanning the gap. CDR3 sequence reads: CASSFGVVSFSYNEQFF. The CDR3 DNA follows: TGTGCCAGCAGCTTCGGCGTGGTCTCCTTCTCCTACAATGAGCAGTTCTTC.

The chain employs TRBV5-6 and TRBJ1-6; D possibly corresponds to TRBD1 (6 bases). V lost 0 bases and J lost 9, with 13 bases in between. CDR3 length: 15 amino acids. CDR1 is SGHDT, CDR2 YYEEEE, per germline. The CDR3 here is CASSLDIGGSSPLHF. In DNA form, the CDR3 reads TGTGCCAGCAGCTTGGATATAGGGGGATCTTCACCCCTCCACTTT.

The chain combines TRBV28 with TRBJ1-2; D gene ambiguous. From germline, CDR1 is MDHEN and CDR2 SYDVKM. V was pared by 7 bases and J by 0 bases, with 21 bases between. CDR3 length: 17 amino acids. DNA of the CDR3: TGTGCCAGCACAATTGCGACCGCCGACCGAGCTAACTATGGCTACACCTTC. Translating gives CASTIATADRANYGYTF.

The count of this clone is one. The chain recombines TRBV15 with TRBJ2-3; D is possibly TRBD2 (6 bases). Germline lookup yields CDR1 LNHNV and CDR2 YYDKDF (reference sequence). The CDR3 spans 18 residues. The V end lost 0 bases, the J end lost 2 bases, and 18 bases lay between the germline ends. CDR3 sequence (DNA): TGTGCCACCAGCAGAGACCTTGCGCGGGGCAGGGTCACAGATACGCAGTATTTT. Amino acid sequence: CATSRDLARGRVTDTQYF.

The chain carries TRBV5-6 and TRBJ1-2; D is undetermined. This CDR3 spans 14 amino acids. Trimming removed 0 bases at V and 7 bases at J, with 13 bases between. Germline CDR1 SGHDT, CDR2 YYEEEE. Written as DNA, the CDR3 is TGTGCCAGCAGCTTGGACAGTCGCCCTACTGGCTACACCTTC. Its protein is CASSLDSRPTGYTF.

The J gene is TRBJ1-1, the V gene TRBV5-4, with 7 bases aligning to TRBD1. The CDR3 length is 13 residues. From germline, CDR1 is SGHNT and CDR2 YYREEE (reference sequence). After removal of 0 bases from V and 6 bases from J, the junction contained 2 bases not matched to a gene. CDR3 nucleotide sequence: TGTGCCAGCAGCTTGGGAGGGGGCCCTGAAGCTTTCTTT. It yields the protein CASSLGGGPEAFF.

The CDR3: CASMRGTQETQYF. CDR3 nucleotides: TGCGCCAGCATGAGGGGGACCCAGGAGACCCAGTACTTC. The chain joins TRBV5-1 to TRBJ2-5; tentative D call: TRBD1 (6 bases). The V end was cut by 6 bases, the J end by 5 bases, with 14 bases between. The CDR3 contains 13 residues. In germline, CDR1 is SGHRS, CDR2 YFSETQ.

The chain joins TRBV19 to TRBJ1-3; tentatively, D is TRBD1 (5 bases). Germline values: CDR1 LNHDA, CDR2 SQIVND (reference sequence). This CDR3 is 18 amino acids long. Between the trimmed V and J ends, which lost 3 bases and 4 bases, there was a span of 22 bases. This chain's CDR3 is CASSIHLSGAGSGNTIYF. As DNA, the CDR3 is TGTGCCAGTAGTATTCATCTTTCCGGGGCAGGGAGCGGAAACACCATATATTTT.

This sequence joins TRBV11-2 and TRBJ1-2, with D tentatively TRBD1 (5 bases). Trimming pared 1 base from V and 3 bases from J, leaving 6 bases between. The CDR3 covers 13 residues. CDR1 SGHAT and CDR2 FQNNGV come from the germline V gene. DNA of the CDR3: TGTGCCAGCAGCTTAGTACAGGACTATGGCTACACCTTC. Translated: CASSLVQDYGYTF. Full variable domain (rest looked up from reference TRBV11-2 and TRBJ1-2): EAGVAQSPRYKIIEKRQSVAFWCNPISGHATLYWYQQILGQGPKLLIQFQNNGVVDDSQLPKDRFSAERLKGVDSTLKIQPAKLEDSAVYLCASSLVQDYGYTFGSGTRLTVV.

V and J are TRBV5-1 and TRBJ1-4; 10 positions match TRBD1. This CDR3 has 15 residues. Germline values: CDR1 SGHRS, CDR2 YFSETQ. V shed 3 bases and J 10 bases; nucleotides not matched to a gene: 9. CDR3 coding DNA: TGCGCCAGCAGCTCCCCCGGGACAGGGGACGGAAAACTGTTTTTT. Its translation is CASSSPGTGDGKLFF.

This clone was counted once. The chain carries TRBV5-6 and TRBJ2-1; 7 bases agree with TRBD2. V dropped 2 bases and J dropped 2; count of bases not matched to a gene: 13. Germline V gives CDR1 SGHDT, CDR2 YYEEEE. This CDR3 is built from 18 residues. DNA for the CDR3: TGTGCCAGCAGCTTAATTGGAGGTCGGGGGGAAACCTACAATGAGCAGTTCTTC. As protein: CASSLIGGRGETYNEQFF. The full variable domain, with the rest looked up from reference TRBV5-6 and TRBJ2-1, is DAGVTQSPTHLIKTRGQQVTLRCSPKSGHDTVSWYQQALGQGPQFIFQYYEEEERQRGNFPDRFSGHQFPNYSSELNVNALLLGDSALYLCASSLIGGRGETYNEQFFGPGTRLTVL.

Turning to this clone: The germline gene is not matched at one end of the junction; a read error may be the cause. The chain joins TRBV7-7 to TRBJ2-7, with 7 positions matching TRBD1. The V gene's germline CDR1 is SSHAT and CDR2 FNYEAQ (reference sequence). The CDR3 consists of 15 residues. The CDR3 DNA reads TGTGCTAGCAGCTTAGGGCAGGGGGAATCCTACGAGCAGTACTTC. This gives the protein CASSLGQGESYEQYF.

This clone showed up just a few times. The genes are TRBV18 and TRBJ1-1; D not certain. CDR3 length: 12 residues. The V and J ends lost 3 bases and 1 base respectively, with 3 bases between them. Germline V gene data show CDR1 as KGHSH and CDR2 as LQKENI. This chain's CDR3 is CASSPSNTEAFF. The CDR3 coding sequence is TGTGCCAGCTCACCTTCGAACACTGAAGCTTTCTTT.

The sample holds a few counts of this clone. The chain recombines TRBV7-2 with TRBJ1-2; 9 nucleotides align to TRBD1. V gave up 4 bases and J gave up 6 bases; unmatched junction bases: 3. Germline V gene sequence: CDR1 SGHTA, CDR2 FQGNSA. The CDR3 has 13 amino acids. As DNA, the CDR3 is TGTGCCAGCAGCTGGAGGACAGGGGATGGCTACACCTTC. This sequence encodes CASSWRTGDGYTF.

J is TRBJ1-1 and V is TRBV7-8; D possibly corresponds to TRBD1 (5 bases). This CDR3 comprises 17 residues. V was cut by 6 bases and J by 4 bases, with 24 bases left in between. In germline, CDR1 is SGHVS, CDR2 FQNEAQ. The CDR3 nucleotides are TGTGCCAGCAGACCAGGTCGGACACCAACGGGAGCCACTGAAGCTTTCTTT. This encodes CASRPGRTPTGATEAFF.

This sequence joins TRBV9 and TRBJ2-1, with TRBD1 matching 10 bases. The V gene's germline CDR1 is SGDLS and CDR2 YYNGEE. V shed 0 bases and J 6 bases; nucleotides not matched to a gene: 3. This CDR3 contains 15 residues. The CDR3 region is CASSVGTGGANEQFF. CDR3 DNA sequence: TGTGCCAGCAGCGTAGGGACAGGGGGGGCCAATGAGCAGTTCTTC.